This T cell receptor (beta chain) originates from a study of T cell repertoires in cytomegalovirus infection. In the study overall: CMV infection and matching HLA type were both indicated by public TCR beta signatures.

With respect to this clonotype: Its target is not known.

Study results and limitations: The ex vivo response was dominated by HLA-C-restricted CMV-specific TCR beta clonotypes. Of the TCR beta families, the public ones yielded a cumulative frequency that identified carriers of CMV plus the relevant HLA.

Via MiXCR, TCRdb re-called the reads, giving one row per CDR3 protein. The sample has 630,000 or so distinct CDR3 sequences; roughly 24% are singletons. The CDR3 totals 15 residues. Trimming took off 7 bases at V and 2 bases at J, with 18 bases between the two ends. Germline CDR1 is LGHNT and CDR2 is FRNRAP. The receptor was isolated from a human donor in good health (CMV status not recorded). Some clones in this sample may be carry-over from other donors' samples. The sequencing input was CD8+ T cells from PBMCs. The chain links TRBV12-5 to TRBJ2-7; D is ambiguous. The CDR3 protein is CASDLCGRITYEQYV. In nucleotides, the CDR3 is TGTGCTAGTGACCTGTGTGGTAGAATTACCTACGAGCAGTACGTC.